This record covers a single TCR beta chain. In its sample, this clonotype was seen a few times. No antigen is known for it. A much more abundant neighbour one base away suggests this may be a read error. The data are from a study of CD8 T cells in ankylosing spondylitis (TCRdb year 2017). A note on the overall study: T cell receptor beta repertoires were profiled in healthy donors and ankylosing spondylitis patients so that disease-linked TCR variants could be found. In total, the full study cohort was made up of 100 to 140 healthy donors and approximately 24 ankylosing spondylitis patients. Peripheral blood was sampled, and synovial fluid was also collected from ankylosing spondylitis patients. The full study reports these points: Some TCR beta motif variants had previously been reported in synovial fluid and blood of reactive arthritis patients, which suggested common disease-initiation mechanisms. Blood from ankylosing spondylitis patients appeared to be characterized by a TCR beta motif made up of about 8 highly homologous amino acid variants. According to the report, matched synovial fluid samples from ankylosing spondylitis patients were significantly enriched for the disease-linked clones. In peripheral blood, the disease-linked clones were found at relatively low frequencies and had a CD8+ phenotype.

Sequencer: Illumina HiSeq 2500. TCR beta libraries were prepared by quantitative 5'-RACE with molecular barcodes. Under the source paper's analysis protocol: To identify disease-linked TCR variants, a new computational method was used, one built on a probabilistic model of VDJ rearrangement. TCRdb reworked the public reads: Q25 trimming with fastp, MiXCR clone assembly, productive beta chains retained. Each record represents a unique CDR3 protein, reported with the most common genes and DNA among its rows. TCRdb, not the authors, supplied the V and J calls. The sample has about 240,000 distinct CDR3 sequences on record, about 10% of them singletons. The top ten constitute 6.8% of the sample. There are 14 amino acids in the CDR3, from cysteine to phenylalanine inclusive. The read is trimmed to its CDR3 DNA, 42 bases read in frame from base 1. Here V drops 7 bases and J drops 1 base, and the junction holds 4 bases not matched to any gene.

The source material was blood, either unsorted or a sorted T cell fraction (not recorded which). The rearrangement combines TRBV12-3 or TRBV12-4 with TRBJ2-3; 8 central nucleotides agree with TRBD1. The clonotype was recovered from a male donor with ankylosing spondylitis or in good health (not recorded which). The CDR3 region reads CASNSRGRTDTQYF. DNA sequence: TGTGCCAGCAACTCCAGGGGGCGCACAGATACGCAGTATTTT.